The rows below give T cell receptor beta chains drawn from one sample of a study of OX40 agonist ivuxolimab in advanced cancers. Only in-frame clones appear in the TCRdb table, and some are missing; sequencing was by immunoSEQ multiplex PCR. The sample consists of some 57,000 clones, approximately 86% of them appearing once. The input for sequencing was CD4+ or CD8+ T cells sorted from blood, taken in a trial of the OX40 agonist ivuxolimab. These receptors all come from an adult with an advanced solid tumor such as melanoma, head and neck, liver or kidney cancer. Each CDR3 is given with its conserved first and last residue. The D gene is left open where the match is weak. Clone size appears in some rows only: once, few, many, or a class for an expanded clone.

CDR3nt: TGTGCCAGCAGCCAGACAGGGGGATGGAACACTGAAGCTTTCTTT; CDR3aa: CASSQTGGWNTEAFF; d_gene: TRBD1; abundance: -; v_gene: TRBV14; j_gene: TRBJ1-1
CDR3nt: TGTGCCAGTAGTAGGGCCGACAGTTTTGACTATGGCTACACCTTC; CDR3aa: CASSRADSFDYGYTF; d_gene: -; abundance: -; v_gene: TRBV19; j_gene: TRBJ1-2
CDR3nt: TGTGCCAGCAGAGGCTGGCTAGAGGCCGGGCGCGATGAGCAGTTCTTC; CDR3aa: CASRGWLEAGRDEQFF; d_gene: -; abundance: -; v_gene: TRBV27; j_gene: TRBJ2-1
CDR3nt: TGTGCCAGCAGCAAAGTAAGGGCAGGCCTCTATCCACCCCTCCACTTT; CDR3aa: CASSKVRAGLYPPLHF; d_gene: -; abundance: once; v_gene: TRBV21-1; j_gene: TRBJ1-6
CDR3nt: TGTGCCAGCAGTGAATACGGGGGACAGGGTAACTATGGCTACACCTTC; CDR3aa: CASSEYGGQGNYGYTF; d_gene: TRBD1; abundance: -; v_gene: TRBV25-1; j_gene: TRBJ1-2
CDR3nt: TGTGCCAGCAGCTTAAATTGGGACGGGAACACCGGGGAGCTGTTTTTT; CDR3aa: CASSLNWDGNTGELFF; d_gene: -; abundance: -; v_gene: TRBV7-3; j_gene: TRBJ2-2
CDR3nt: TGTGCCAGCAGCTTGGCCCTCAGCACCATATATTTT; CDR3aa: CASSLALSTIYF; d_gene: -; abundance: -; v_gene: TRBV13; j_gene: TRBJ1-3
CDR3nt: TGTGCCAGTAGCCCCCGGGGGGGAGAGACCCAGTACTTC; CDR3aa: CASSPRGGETQYF; d_gene: TRBD2; abundance: -; v_gene: TRBV19; j_gene: TRBJ2-5
CDR3nt: TGCGCCAGCAGCGAGGGCCCTGACGAGCAGTACTTC; CDR3aa: CASSEGPDEQYF; d_gene: -; abundance: -; v_gene: TRBV5-1; j_gene: TRBJ2-7
CDR3nt: TGTGCCAGCAGCGTCCTCGACTCCGAAAACATTCAGTACTTC; CDR3aa: CASSVLDSENIQYF; d_gene: -; abundance: -; v_gene: TRBV9; j_gene: TRBJ2-4
CDR3nt: TGTGCCAGCAGTTCCGGGACTAGCGGGAGTTATAGCACAGATACGCAGTATTTT; CDR3aa: CASSSGTSGSYSTDTQYF; d_gene: TRBD2; abundance: -; v_gene: TRBV2; j_gene: TRBJ2-3
CDR3nt: TGTGCCAGCAGGGATGGAGAAAAACTGTTTTTT; CDR3aa: CASRDGEKLFF; d_gene: -; abundance: -; v_gene: TRBV28; j_gene: TRBJ1-4
CDR3nt: TGTGCCAGCAGCCAAGAAACTGGGGGCCAGCCCCAGCATTTT; CDR3aa: CASSQETGGQPQHF; d_gene: -; abundance: -; v_gene: TRBV5-4; j_gene: TRBJ1-5
CDR3nt: TGTGCCAGCAGCACCGGGACAGTCAGCCAGCCCCAGCATTTT; CDR3aa: CASSTGTVSQPQHF; d_gene: TRBD1; abundance: few; v_gene: TRBV7-9; j_gene: TRBJ1-5
CDR3nt: TGTGCCAGCAGCTTAAGACAAACGAACACCGGGGAGCTGTTTTTT; CDR3aa: CASSLRQTNTGELFF; d_gene: -; abundance: -; v_gene: TRBV7-2; j_gene: TRBJ2-2
CDR3nt: TGCAGTGCGGAGTTGTCAGATACGCAGTATTTT; CDR3aa: CSAELSDTQYF; d_gene: -; abundance: few; v_gene: TRBV20-1; j_gene: TRBJ2-3
CDR3nt: TGTGCCACCAGCAGAGATCCGGTCGCAGGCGGGGATACGCAGTATTTT; CDR3aa: CATSRDPVAGGDTQYF; d_gene: -; abundance: -; v_gene: TRBV15; j_gene: TRBJ2-3
CDR3nt: TGTGCCAGTAGTATCATGGGCCCCTCTGGGGCCAACGTCCTGACTTTC; CDR3aa: CASSIMGPSGANVLTF; d_gene: -; abundance: -; v_gene: TRBV19; j_gene: TRBJ2-6
CDR3nt: TGTGCCAGCGCTAGCGGAAATTCTCAGACCCAGTACTTC; CDR3aa: CASASGNSQTQYF; d_gene: TRBD2; abundance: few; v_gene: TRBV7-2; j_gene: TRBJ2-5